This T cell receptor beta chain originates from a study of lymphopenia after photon versus proton radiotherapy. TCRdb keeps only in-frame clones here, not all; method: immunoSEQ multiplex PCR. The sample lists tens of thousands of clones, nearly 85% seen once, with about 14% in the top ten. The germline V gene has CDR1 MDHEN and CDR2 SYDVKM. This CDR3 comprises 15 residues. Deletions cut 6 bases from V and 10 bases from J, with 22 bases between. Whole-study findings and limits: After lymphocyte nadir, photon-treated repertoires showed oligoclonal expansion, especially CD8+ Temra.

As concerns this clone: Its antigen is currently unknown.

The sample consisted of peripheral blood, taken from a patient treated with proton-based radiotherapy. This sequence joins TRBV28 and TRBJ2-1; D might be TRBD1 or TRBD2, each matching 5 bases. The origin of this receptor is a woman between 65 and 79 years old with pancreatic cancer. The CDR3 sequence: CASRMGVGRQLEQFF. The CDR3 DNA follows: TGTGCCAGCAGAATGGGGGTTGGACGCCAACTAGAGCAGTTCTTC.